This TCR beta chain stems from a study of cytotoxic CD8 clonotypes in ibrutinib-treated CLL. This clone was detected only a few times. The CDR3 length is 15 residues. The germline CDR1 and CDR2 sequences are MNHEY and SMNVEV (reference sequence). V was shortened by 6 bases and J by 7 bases, with 19 bases between the two germline ends. Produced via immunoSEQ multiplex PCR; TCRdb's table is partial and in-frame only. The sample records around 150,000 clones, 81% being singletons. The sequence came from a human donor with chronic lymphocytic leukemia. This chain connects TRBV27 to TRBJ1-5, with D possibly TRBD1 on 6 matching bases. This specimen consisted of PBMCs, obtained after 12 months of ibrutinib treatment. CDR3 DNA: TGTGCCAGCAGCCCGAGCACAGGGAGAAGGCAGCCCCAGCATTTT. Its translation is CASSPSTGRRQPQHF.